This entry features one T cell receptor (beta chain) sequence. Which antigen it targets is not known. Nothing much larger sits one base from this clone, and base qualities are not available. Receptor libraries were prepared by the immunoSEQ multiplex PCR assay. Genomic DNA extraction, TRB sequencing and normalization were carried out by Adaptive Biotechnologies (Seattle, WA). In the authors' own workflow: Clonality was computed as one minus Shannon entropy of productive TRB sequences normalized by log2 of unique productive sequences. KLL-specific clonotypes in tumors were identified by matching TCRbeta CDR3 amino acid sequences to those from the tetramer-sorted sample of each patient. Imported from immuneACCESS, the table was reduced by TCRdb to in-frame sequences with V and J called. These copies leave out some clones; in studies compared against another copy, an unresolved V gene accounts for under half, and the cause of the remainder is not known. V and J calls and clone size come straight from that table; D and trimming were deduced from the DNA. A total of about 25,000 clones appear in this sample, 70% to 90% of them only once. The ten largest clones represent around 2.8% of the sample.

The sample is drawn from a study of tumor-infiltrating T cells and Merkel cell polyomavirus (dated 2017 in TCRdb). For the study in its entirety: In Merkel cell carcinoma patients, the study examined CD8+ T cells specific for the Merkel cell polyomavirus KLL epitope. Most of the whole-tumor samples were 25-micron curls sectioned from formalin-fixed, paraffin-embedded tissue blocks. TRB sequencing was performed on KLL-tetramer-sorted cells from blood or tumor-infiltrating lymphocytes in 14 to 15 samples, as well as on eleven to twelve matched whole-tumor samples. Across the study, one tumor sample was obtained as a frozen nodal tumor digest and one as a flash-frozen core biopsy of a metastasis. Disease stage at presentation varied among the patients, and patient follow-up lasted a median of about 2.5 years, ranging from roughly 1.1 to 6.0 years. Patient treatments varied, were not standardized, and included chemotherapy, radiation and immunotherapies.

Reading from cysteine to phenylalanine, the CDR3 counts 15 amino acids. The entry retains the CDR3 DNA only, 45 bases that are in frame from base 1. For this chain, trimming is 6 bases at the V end and 2 bases at the J end, and the number of junction bases without a gene match is 4. Sequences SGHTA (CDR1) and FQGNSA (CDR2) are obtained from the germline V gene. By immunohistochemistry, the tumors of all patients showed robust positive staining for Merkel cell polyomavirus Large T antigen. The study included about a dozen Merkel cell carcinoma patients who had robust KLL-tetramer+ populations, above 0.04% of CD8+ T cells, in blood and/or cultured TIL. All patients were identified as Caucasian, and a median age of approximately 60 years (range 50 to 77 years) was recorded. Lymph node tumors were analyzed for patients with unknown primaries presenting with nodal disease, or where primary tissue was insufficient.

The investigation overall reported the following: Because only a single viral epitope was studied, T cells directed against other Merkel cell polyomavirus epitopes were not captured. A greater number of unique KLL-specific clonotypes in tumors (about 5-110 vs 0-3) was associated with a significant advantage in MCC-specific survival (P = 0.0051). Significantly improved MCC-specific survival was associated with a higher intratumoral fraction of KLL-specific T cells (roughly 1.8-18% versus about 0-0.15%). KLL-specific TRB repertoires were found to be diverse and largely private, with only one public clonotype, shared by two patients, identified among a few hundred unique sequences. One limitation of the study is the small sample size (n ≈ twelve patients).

The sequencing sample was made of lymph node tissue. The V and J segments used are TRBV7-2 and TRBJ2-1, with 10 central nucleotides matching TRBD2. The clonotype comes from a man aged 45-65 years with Merkel cell carcinoma. The bases are TGTGCCAGCAGTAAAAGCGGGGGGGCCTACAATGAGCAGTTCTTC. Translated, it reads CASSKSGGAYNEQFF.